The source of this T cell receptor beta chain is a study of T-cell memory formation after mild COVID-19. At the level of the study: TCR clusters were largely donor specific. Study findings and constraints: Cross-reactive memory appears to have joined, as suggested by some responding clones showing up in pre-infection memory. Clones that contracted from day 15 to 85 were balanced CD4/CD8, while later expanders leaned CD4+.

Libraries for TCRalpha and TCRbeta carried sample barcodes and unique molecular identifiers via 5'RACE. A single record per CDR3 protein comes from TCRdb applying MiXCR to the 5' RACE reads. Of around 450,000 distinct CDR3 sequences listed, roughly 24% are singletons. As for this clonotype: As yet, its antigen is unknown.

The CDR3 totals 15 residues. CDR1 is LGHDT and CDR2 is YNNKEL in the germline V gene (reference sequence). Trimming took 4 bases from V and 2 from J, leaving 13 bases between them. The TCR comes from an adult woman who had mild COVID-19 (a few samples of this study predate the infection). Cell type and time point are not known. This chain links TRBV3-1 with TRBJ2-3; a possible D gene is TRBD2 (5 bases). Sequencing was carried out using PBMCs or a T cell subset sorted from them (not recorded which). The CDR3 DNA follows: TGTGCCAGCAGCCCCCGGCGGGCGGTCACAGATACGCAGTATTTT. It specifies CASSPRRAVTDTQYF.